This T cell receptor beta chain is from a study of blood T cell repertoires in COVID-19. Turning to the study itself: COVID-19 samples, acute and convalescent, were from the United States, Italy and Spain.

Per the study methods: Reference gene primer amplification yielded estimated nucleated cell counts. Only in-frame clones appear in the TCRdb table, and some are missing; sequencing was by immunoSEQ multiplex PCR. The DNA was the basis for D and trimming; V, J and clone size are from that table. The data contain around 130,000 clones, more than 80% of them singletons. The sample consisted of peripheral blood. The clonotype originates from a human donor in a cohort sampled during active COVID-19.

The DNA for the CDR3 is TGTGCCAGCAGCGTTAGCGGGAGAATCCCAGATACGCAGTATTTT. Residues: CASSVSGRIPDTQYF. V usage is TRBV9 and J usage is TRBJ2-3, with 9 bases lining up with TRBD2. Trimming at V came to 2 bases and at J to 4 bases, leaving 5 bases not matched to a gene. CDR1 is SGDLS, CDR2 YYNGEE, per germline. CDR3 size: 15 residues.